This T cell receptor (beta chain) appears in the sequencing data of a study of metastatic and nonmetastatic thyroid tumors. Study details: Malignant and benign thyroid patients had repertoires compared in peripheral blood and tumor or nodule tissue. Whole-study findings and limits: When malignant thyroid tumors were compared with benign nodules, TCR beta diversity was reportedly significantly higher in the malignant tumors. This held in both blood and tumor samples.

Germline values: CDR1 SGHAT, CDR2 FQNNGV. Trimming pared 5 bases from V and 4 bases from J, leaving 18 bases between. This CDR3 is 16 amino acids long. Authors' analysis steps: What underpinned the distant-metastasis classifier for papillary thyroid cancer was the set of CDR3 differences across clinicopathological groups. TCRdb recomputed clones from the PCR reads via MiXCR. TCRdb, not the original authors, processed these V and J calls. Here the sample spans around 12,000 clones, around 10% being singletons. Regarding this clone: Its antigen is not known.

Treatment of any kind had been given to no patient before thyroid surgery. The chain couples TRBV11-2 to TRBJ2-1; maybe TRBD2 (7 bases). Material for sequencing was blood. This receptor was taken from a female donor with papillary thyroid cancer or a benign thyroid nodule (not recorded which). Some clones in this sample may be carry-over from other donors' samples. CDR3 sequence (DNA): TGTGCCAGCAGCGGGATAGGGGGAGGGTCATACAATGAGCAGTTCTTC. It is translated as CASSGIGGGSYNEQFF.